These 15 T cell receptor beta chains were all obtained from the same sample, sequenced in a study of blood T cell repertoires in COVID-19. This table comes from immunoSEQ multiplex PCR, and its TCRdb copy is limited to in-frame clones, with some not included. The sample records almost 200,000 clones, 86% being singletons. The sequenced sample was peripheral blood. Receptors were obtained from a woman in her 70s with acute or convalescent COVID-19.

V gene TRBV5-1 combines with J gene TRBJ2-5, with D tentatively TRBD2 (6 bases). The CDR3 spans 14 residues. Trimming removed 2 bases from V and 4 bases from J, with 12 bases in between. Germline V lookup: CDR1 SGHRS, CDR2 YFSETQ. The CDR3 DNA reads as TGCGCCAGCAGCTTATCAGGGCGGGGAGAGACCCAGTACTTC. This encodes CASSLSGRGETQYF.

The chain uses TRBV9 and TRBJ2-7; 12 positions agree with TRBD1. The V segment lost 0 bases and the J segment 3 bases; nucleotides outside the gene matches: 4. The CDR3 contains 16 residues. Germline CDR1 SGDLS, CDR2 YYNGEE. This CDR3 reads CASSVGGQGALYEQYF. Here the CDR3 DNA reads TGTGCCAGCAGCGTAGGGGGACAGGGGGCTCTCTACGAGCAGTACTTC.

The chain has TRBV3-1 (or the pseudogene TRBV3-2) and TRBJ2-1; 16 nucleotides align to TRBD2. The CDR3 totals 18 residues. Germline assignment: CDR1 LGHDT and CDR2 YNNKEL (reference sequence). After removal of 4 bases from V and 7 bases from J, the junction contained 10 bases not matched to a gene. In DNA, the CDR3 is TGTGCCAGCAGCCCTGGGACTAGCGGGAGGGTAGTAGGGAATGAGCAGTTCTTC. Protein sequence: CASSPGTSGRVVGNEQFF.

This clone was seen a handful of times. The chain couples TRBV28 to TRBJ1-6; 7 positions agree with TRBD1. The length of the CDR3 is 14 residues. Per germline, CDR1 MDHEN and CDR2 SYDVKM. V lost 7 bases and J lost 10; bases outside the gene matches: 10. CDR3 coding DNA: TGTGCCAGCATACGGTCACAGGGGAGGTCACCCCTCCACTTT. As protein: CASIRSQGRSPLHF.

The V gene is TRBV19, the J gene TRBJ2-1; D is possibly TRBD2 (6 bases). The CDR3 is 15 amino acids. Looked up from germline, CDR1 is LNHDA and CDR2 is SQIVND (reference sequence). Trimming took off 2 bases at V and 3 bases at J, with 11 bases between the two ends. The CDR3 spells CASSIIGAGYNEQFF. The DNA for the CDR3 is TGTGCCAGTAGTATAATAGGAGCGGGCTACAATGAGCAGTTCTTC.

The gene calls are TRBV21-1 and TRBJ1-1. TRBV21-1 is labeled a pseudogene. This CDR3 is built from 18 residues. CDR3 DNA: TGTGCCAGCAGCAAAGGAGGTAGGGGGGGCGCAGAGAACACTGAAGCTTTCTTT. Protein sequence: CASSKGGRGGAENTEAFF.

There are a few counts of this clone. The chain recombines TRBV5-6 with TRBJ1-2; D gene ambiguous. The CDR3 consists of 13 residues. Trimming left V 2 bases short and J 4 bases short, with 9 bases between. In germline, CDR1 is SGHDT, CDR2 YYEEEE. The CDR3 sequence: CASSFPGFYGYTF. CDR3 in DNA: TGTGCCAGCAGCTTCCCGGGGTTCTATGGCTACACCTTC.

The chain links TRBV12-3 or TRBV12-4 to TRBJ1-3; D ambiguous. The germline V and J ends were trimmed by 2 bases and 2 bases, with 4 bases remaining between them. The length of the CDR3 is 13 residues. This CDR3 reads CASSLSPGNTIYF. CDR3 DNA: TGTGCCAGCAGTTTAAGCCCTGGAAACACCATATATTTT.

This chain uses TRBV5-1 with TRBJ2-3; 12 bases align to TRBD2. Looked up from germline, CDR1 is SGHRS and CDR2 is YFSETQ. This CDR3 spans 18 amino acids. Trimming cost V 0 bases and J 3 bases; bases outside gene matches: 8. The CDR3 nucleotides read TGCGCCAGCAGCTTGGCCCCTAGCGGGAGGGCTAAAACAGATACGCAGTATTTT. This translates into CASSLAPSGRAKTDTQYF.

This sequence joins TRBV11-2 and TRBJ2-7; 7 bases align to TRBD2. CDR1 and CDR2 from the germline V gene are SGHAT and FQNNGV. This CDR3 spans 14 amino acids. V shed 1 base and J 1 base; nucleotides not matched to a gene: 1. The CDR3 DNA is TGTGCCAGCAGCTTAGGGGGGGGATCCTACGAGCAGTACTTC. The encoded protein is CASSLGGGSYEQYF.

V and J are TRBV3-1 (or the pseudogene TRBV3-2) and TRBJ2-7; possibly TRBD2 for D (6 bases). The CDR3 contains 13 residues. Germline V gene data show CDR1 as LGHDT and CDR2 as YNNKEL (reference sequence). V lost 0 bases to trimming and J lost 4 bases, with 7 bases between them. The CDR3 region is CASSQEGGYEQYF. The CDR3 region has the DNA TGTGCCAGCAGCCAAGAGGGGGGTTACGAGCAGTACTTC.

J is TRBJ1-5 and V is TRBV19; 8 positions agree with TRBD1. The germline gives CDR1 LNHDA, CDR2 SQIVND (reference sequence). The CDR3 is 16 residues long. Germline trimming cut 2 bases from V and 1 base from J; bases unmatched to any gene: 4. In nucleotides, the CDR3 is TGTGCCAGTAGTATACAGGACAGGGTAAGCAATCAGCCCCAGCATTTT. Translated, it gives CASSIQDRVSNQPQHF.

This clone was counted between two and nine times. The V call is TRBV28, the J call TRBJ1-2; tentatively, D is TRBD1 (5 bases). There are 14 residues in the CDR3. The V gene's germline CDR1 is MDHEN and CDR2 SYDVKM. Trimming stripped 10 bases from V and 1 base from J, with 16 bases between. The CDR3 sequence: CATQVGGINYGYTF. The CDR3 region has the DNA TGTGCCACCCAGGTGGGGGGGATTAACTATGGCTACACCTTC.

V usage is TRBV4-1 and J usage is TRBJ1-1; unclear D gene. Per the germline V gene, CDR1 is MGHRA and CDR2 is YSYEKL. CDR3 length equals 15 residues. Trimming pared 1 base from V and 7 bases from J, leaving 16 bases between. The chain's CDR3 is CASSQGRNPGDEAFF. The CDR3 DNA follows: TGCGCCAGCAGCCAAGGGCGTAACCCAGGCGATGAAGCTTTCTTT.

Concerning this clone: Other DNA sequences in this sample translate to the same CDR3. V is TRBV6-4 and J is TRBJ1-1; 8 nucleotides agree with TRBD1. J was trimmed by 2 bases and V by 6 bases; bases with no gene match: 5. Germline assignment: CDR1 MRHNA and CDR2 SNTAGT. This CDR3 has 14 residues. The CDR3 sequence is CASRLGQGNTEAFF. In DNA form, the CDR3 reads TGTGCCAGCAGATTAGGACAGGGAAACACTGAAGCTTTCTTT.